Presented here are 18 T cell receptor beta chains from one specimen sequenced in a study of blood T cells in healthy people across ages. Through a sample-barcoded 5' primer and a J-beta primer mix, a second PCR was run for roughly 6 to 11 cycles. TCRdb re-derived calls from the 5' RACE reads in MiXCR, one entry per CDR3 protein. The sample has 1.5 million or so distinct CDR3 sequences, roughly 43% seen once; the top ten hold approximately 4.1%. Input material: blood. These receptors all stem from a woman between 18 and 30 years old in good health.

This clonotype turned up a few times. J is TRBJ1-6 and V is TRBV7-9; 7 bases line up with TRBD1. The CDR3 runs to 15 residues. The germline V gene encodes CDR1 SEHNR and CDR2 FQNEAQ (reference sequence). V lost 5 bases to trimming and J lost 7 bases; unmatched junction nucleotides: 8. In nucleotides, the CDR3 is TGTGCCAGCAGCCGACAGGGTTTGGGAAATTCACCCCTCCACTTT. It encodes CASSRQGLGNSPLHF.

This clonotype was counted only a few times. CDR3 nucleotide sequence: TGCAGTGCTAGGAAACTAGCGGGAGTCTACAATGAGCAGTTCTTC. Protein sequence: CSARKLAGVYNEQFF. This chain joins TRBV20-1 and TRBJ2-1; TRBD2 matches at 11 bases. This CDR3 is 15 amino acids long. The germline CDR1 and CDR2 sequences are DFQATT and SNEGSKA (reference sequence). Losses at the gene ends were 3 bases for V and 3 bases for J; bases not matched to a gene: 4.

This clonotype showed up just a few times. The rearrangement links TRBV20-1 to TRBJ1-5; D remains ambiguous. Germline V lookup: CDR1 DFQATT, CDR2 SNEGSKA (reference sequence). The CDR3 sequence is 15 residues long. Trimming took off 3 bases at V and 6 bases at J, with 18 bases between the two ends. CDR3 sequence reads: CSASRSGISGQPQHF. CDR3 nucleotides: TGCAGTGCTAGTCGGTCCGGGATTTCGGGTCAGCCCCAGCATTTT.

This clonotype was detected many times. The chain joins TRBV4-3 to TRBJ2-7; D is unresolved. Germline V gene sequence: CDR1 LGHNA, CDR2 YSLEER. The CDR3 is made up of 14 amino acids. Trimming pared 0 bases from V and 7 bases from J, leaving 13 bases between. The CDR3 coding sequence is TGCGCCAGCAGCCAAGAGATGCGGATGCGGGAGCAGTACTTC. Its protein product is CASSQEMRMREQYF.

This clonotype was observed at least ten times. The chain combines TRBV2 with TRBJ2-5; D remains ambiguous. Germline assignment: CDR1 SNHLY and CDR2 FYNNEI. Trimming stripped 2 bases from V and 11 bases from J, with 21 bases between. The CDR3 has 15 amino acids. The CDR3 loop is CASSEPTAPMHEQYF. The CDR3 DNA follows: TGTGCCAGCAGTGAACCCACAGCGCCAATGCATGAGCAGTACTTC.

This sequence joins TRBV7-9 and TRBJ2-1, with D possibly being TRBD2 (7 bases). Germline-derived CDR1 and CDR2 are SEHNR and FQNEAQ (reference sequence). The CDR3 contains 15 residues. V was pared by 4 bases and J by 4 bases, with 14 bases between. The CDR3 bases are TGTGCCAGCAGCTCCAGGAGGGGGGGATACAATGAGCAGTTCTTC. This gives the protein CASSSRRGGYNEQFF.

CDR3 sequence (DNA): TGTGCCAGCAGCTTGATGGGACAGGGCAAGGACATTCAGTACTTC. As protein: CASSLMGQGKDIQYF. This chain uses TRBV7-2 with TRBJ2-7, with 9 bases identical to TRBD1. The J call is uncertain, as TRBJ2-4 better fits the DNA end. Germline V lookup: CDR1 SGHTA, CDR2 FQGNSA. There are 15 residues in the CDR3.

The sample holds one count of this clonotype. V is TRBV4-1 and J is TRBJ2-2, with 12 bases identical to TRBD1. The CDR3 has 17 amino acids. The germline V gene has CDR1 MGHRA and CDR2 YSYEKL. The trim removed 1 base at V and 7 bases at J, leaving 7 bases unmatched. The CDR3 region has the DNA TGCGCCAGCAGCCAAGTTTGGGGACAGGGGGCCGTCGGGGAGCTGTTTTTT. Protein: CASSQVWGQGAVGELFF.

This clonotype was seen a few times. This chain joins TRBV4-1 and TRBJ2-7; TRBD1 matches at 8 bases. Germline V gives CDR1 MGHRA, CDR2 YSYEKL. V lost 1 base, J lost 4 bases, and 6 bases stayed unmatched. The CDR3 is 15 residues long. The CDR3: CASSQVGQGKYEQYF. For the CDR3, the DNA is TGCGCCAGCAGCCAAGTAGGACAGGGAAAGTACGAGCAGTACTTC.

This clonotype was recorded a few times. The chain carries TRBV20-1 and TRBJ2-1; 9 bases are a match to TRBD2. The CDR3 runs to 16 residues. Germline-derived CDR1 and CDR2 are DFQATT and SNEGSKA (reference sequence). V trimming: 3 bases; J trimming: 0 bases; junction bases outside the gene matches: 6. The CDR3 coding sequence is TGCAGTGCTAGGATTAGCGGGGGTGACTCCTACAATGAGCAGTTCTTC. Its translation is CSARISGGDSYNEQFF.

This sequence joins TRBV7-2 and TRBJ2-5, with 8 bases fitting TRBD1. The J call could be wrong; TRBJ2-1 is a better fit for the DNA end. CDR1 and CDR2 (germline): SGHTA, FQGNSA. CDR3 length equals 15 residues. This CDR3 reads CASSHGQGWEETQFF. CDR3 nucleotide sequence: TGTGCCAGCAGCCATGGACAGGGCTGGGAAGAGACCCAGTTCTTC.

The chain recombines TRBV20-1 with TRBJ2-7; maybe TRBD1 (6 bases). Trimming left V 0 bases short and J 3 bases short, with 9 bases between. The CDR3 runs to 13 residues. Germline CDR1 DFQATT, CDR2 SNEGSKA (reference sequence). The CDR3 reads CSARDRTVYEQYF. DNA of the CDR3: TGCAGTGCTAGAGACCGGACAGTCTACGAGCAGTACTTC.

In its sample, this clonotype was seen a few times. The chain carries TRBV4-1 and TRBJ1-5; no definite D call. The germline V gene has CDR1 MGHRA and CDR2 YSYEKL. The V end lost 0 bases, the J end lost 4 bases, and 10 bases lay between the germline ends. The CDR3 loop spans 15 amino acids. The CDR3 nucleotides read TGCGCCAGCAGCCAAGATGGAACAGATAATCAGCCCCAGCATTTT. Translated, it gives CASSQDGTDNQPQHF.

About this clonotype itself: One end of the junction is discordant with germline, which a read error may explain. The rearrangement uses TRBV12-3 or TRBV12-4 and TRBJ2-3; 11 bases are a match to TRBD2. The CDR3 loop spans 16 amino acids. The CDR3 loop is CASREGLAESTDAQYF. The CDR3 DNA is TGTGCCAGCAGGGAGGGACTAGCGGAGAGCACAGATGCGCAGTATTTT.

The V gene is TRBV24-1, the J gene TRBJ2-4; D is unresolved. The J call may not be correct, given that the DNA end is closer to TRBJ2-7. The CDR3 has 12 amino acids. Germline CDR1 KGHDR, CDR2 SFDVKD. The DNA of the CDR3 is TGTGCCACCAGTGACCTAGATTACGAGCAGTACTTC. The encoded protein is CATSDLDYEQYF.

J is TRBJ2-1 and V is TRBV12-3 or TRBV12-4, with D unclear. V was clipped by 3 bases and J by 6 bases, with 12 bases between them. The CDR3 is 14 amino acids. CDR3 protein: CASSFPVQVNEQFF. The CDR3 coding sequence is TGTGCCAGCAGTTTTCCGGTCCAAGTCAATGAGCAGTTCTTC.

The gene calls are TRBV29-1 and TRBJ2-7; 7 bases map to TRBD1. CDR3 length equals 14 residues. Germline CDR1 reads SQVTM; CDR2 reads ANQGSEA. The V gene end was trimmed by 7 bases and the J gene end by 2 bases; junction bases not matched to a gene: 11. The CDR3 DNA reads as TGCAGCGCCTCTCAAACGGGGACAGCCTACGAGCAGTACTTC. It yields the protein CSASQTGTAYEQYF.

The chain joins TRBV6-2 or TRBV6-3 to TRBJ2-5, with 9 bases aligning to TRBD1. With the DNA end fitting TRBJ2-7 better, the J assignment may be wrong. Germline V gene lookup returns CDR1 MNHEY and CDR2 SVGEGT. The CDR3 extends over 16 amino acids. CDR3 DNA: TGTGCCAGCGGATCGATGTCGACAGGGGGTTCCTACGAGCAGTACTTC. This translates into CASGSMSTGGSYEQYF.